One and the same sample provided the 25 T cell receptor beta chains below, sequenced in a study of Tregs in tolerant kidney transplant recipients. Data came from immunoSEQ multiplex PCR; TCRdb stores just in-frame clones and leaves some out. The sample data list over 45,000 clones. Here the sequenced sample was CD4+ T cells from blood, taken before the transplant. These receptors were collected from a human donor who received a combined kidney and bone marrow transplant.

Regarding this clone: The CDR3 extends 3 residues past the end of the read, so its final part is completed from the germline J gene. V gene TRBV29-1 combines with J gene TRBJ2-3; D remains ambiguous. Trimming shortened V by 1 base and J by 3 bases, and 8 bases separated the two germline ends. The CDR3 sequence is 13 residues long. Germline CDR1 SQVTM, CDR2 ANQGSEA. The CDR3 DNA, read in part, is TGCAGCGTTGAAGTAGCCGGAACAGATACG. It yields the protein CSVEVAGTDT. The full CDR3 protein is CSVEVAGTDTQYF.

In regard to this clone: The missing CDR3 end, 3 residues past where the read stops, is filled in from the germline J gene. The chain links TRBV5-1 to TRBJ2-7; D may be TRBD1 (6 bases). Germline V gives CDR1 SGHRS, CDR2 YFSETQ. With 4 bases removed from V and 0 bases from J, the gap between germline ends came to 8 bases. This CDR3 contains 13 residues. CDR3 loop: CASSTGSSYEQYF. The covered CDR3 bases are TGCGCCAGCAGCACAGGGTCCTCCTACGAG. Supplemented by reference TRBV5-1 and TRBJ2-7, the full variable domain reads KAGVTQTPRYLIKTRGQQVTLSCSPISGHRSVSWYQQTPGQGLQFLFEYFSETQRNKGNFPGRFSGRQFSNSRSEMNVSTLELGDSALYLCASSTGSSYEQYFGPGTRLTVT.

A word on this clone: The CDR3 end lies 3 residues beyond the end of the read and is filled in from the germline J gene. The chain combines TRBV5-1 with TRBJ2-3; 7 bases line up with TRBD1. The CDR3 runs 16 residues. V dropped 2 bases and J dropped 1; count of bases not matched to a gene: 7. Germline V CDR1 and CDR2: SGHRS, YFSETQ. Incomplete CDR3 DNA: TGCGCCAGCAGCTTTCTAAGACAGGGCGGCACAGATACG. This encodes CASSFLRQGGTDT. The whole CDR3 reads CASSFLRQGGTDTQYF.

Turning to this clone: Read data end 3 residues before the CDR3 end; the end is taken from the germline J gene. Other DNA sequences of this sample code for an identical CDR3. This chain connects TRBV18 to TRBJ2-7; 9 bases map to TRBD1. V was clipped by 0 bases and J by 3 bases; unmatched bases: 3. This CDR3 is built from 15 residues. The V gene's germline CDR1 is KGHSH and CDR2 LQKENI. The chain's CDR3 is CASSPPGQGLYEQYF. The sequenced CDR3 bases are TGTGCCAGCTCACCACCAGGACAGGGGCTCTACGAG.

To note about this clone: The read falls 3 residues short of the CDR3 end, and the missing part is taken from the germline J gene. This chain connects TRBV20-1 to TRBJ2-7, with D perhaps matching TRBD2 (6 bases). The V end was cut by 0 bases, the J end by 3 bases, with 9 bases between. This CDR3 is 13 amino acids long. Germline V lookup: CDR1 DFQATT, CDR2 SNEGSKA (reference sequence). The CDR3 here is CSARDLAHYEQYF. The DNA read from the CDR3 is TGCAGTGCTAGAGATCTAGCGCACTACGAG.

Notes on this clone: Coverage ceases 3 residues before the CDR3 finishes, and the germline J gene fills in the end. This sample also contains other DNA sequences that code for the same CDR3. The rearrangement joins TRBV18 to TRBJ1-5; D gene unclear. Germline CDR1 KGHSH, CDR2 LQKENI. The CDR3 consists of 14 residues. Trimming cost V 0 bases and J 4 bases, with 7 bases left between them. CDR3 in amino acids: CASSPPEQNQPQHF. The sequenced part of the CDR3 DNA is TGTGCCAGCTCACCACCGGAACAGAATCAGCCC.

As regards this clone: The read ends 3 residues shy of where the CDR3 ends; the end is completed using the germline J gene. This chain links TRBV30 with TRBJ1-6; D is undetermined. Germline V CDR1 and CDR2: GTSNPN, SVGIG (reference sequence). Trimming removed 2 bases at V and 0 bases at J, with 17 bases between. The CDR3 sequence is 18 residues long. CDR3 loop: CAWSTPDGGSSYNSPLHF. The CDR3 bases that were read are TGTGCCTGGAGTACCCCCGACGGCGGAAGCTCCTATAATTCACCC.

A note on this clone: The CDR3 end lies 3 residues beyond the end of the read and is filled in from the germline J gene. This chain connects TRBV6-7 to TRBJ2-3; 10 nucleotides line up with TRBD2. TRBV6-7 has ORF status, its function being uncertain. Germline trimming cut 7 bases from V and 3 bases from J; bases unmatched to any gene: 13. The CDR3 contains 17 residues. CDR3 bases read: TGTGCCAGCATCAGCGGGAGGGCTTTAATAAGGACAGATACG. Protein sequence: CASISGRALIRTDT. The full CDR3 protein reads CASISGRALIRTDTQYF.

About this clone itself: The read finishes 3 residues shy of the CDR3 end, and the germline J gene is used to complete it. The chain combines TRBV7-2 with TRBJ1-5, with 7 bases aligning to TRBD1. CDR1 and CDR2 (germline): SGHTA, FQGNSA. The CDR3 has 14 residues. V trimming: 6 bases; J trimming: 6 bases; junction bases outside the gene matches: 8. The CDR3 spells CASRRQGDGQPQHF. The CDR3 bases that were read are TGTGCCAGCAGGCGACAGGGAGACGGTCAGCCC.

Details on this clone: The read terminates 3 residues ahead of where the CDR3 ends, so the germline J gene completes it. The V call is TRBV30, the J call TRBJ2-6; D is unresolved. Trimming left V 0 bases short and J 4 bases short, with 4 bases between. Germline V gene sequence: CDR1 GTSNPN, CDR2 SVGIG (reference sequence). This CDR3 has 13 residues. The part of the CDR3 DNA that was read is TGTGCCTGGAGTGTACACGGGGCCAACGTC. It yields the protein CAWSVHGANV. The whole CDR3 region reads CAWSVHGANVLTF.

A word on this clone: Read sequence stops 3 residues before the CDR3 end, and the germline J gene provides the missing end. The V and J genes are TRBV7-3 and TRBJ2-3; D is ambiguous. The CDR3 has 12 amino acids. The ends were cut back, 5 bases at V and 0 bases at J, with 3 bases in the middle. Per germline, CDR1 SGHTA and CDR2 FQGTGA. CDR3 DNA, as far as it was read: TGTGCCAGCAGCCAGAGCACAGATACG. Encoded protein: CASSQSTDT. The entire CDR3 protein is CASSQSTDTQYF.

As for this clone: Read data end 3 residues before the CDR3 end; the end is taken from the germline J gene. The chain carries TRBV5-6 and TRBJ2-5; 10 nucleotides align to TRBD2. Per the germline V gene, CDR1 is SGHDT and CDR2 is YYEEEE. The CDR3 totals 15 residues. The junction had 8 bases not matched to a gene; V was cut back by 4 bases and J by 5 bases. This CDR3 is CASSGSSGSWETQYF. Partial CDR3 DNA: TGTGCCAGCAGCGGATCTAGCGGGAGCTGGGAGACC.

About this clone: Read data end 3 residues before the CDR3 end; the end is taken from the germline J gene. The genes are TRBV5-1 and TRBJ2-3; 8 positions match TRBD2. The CDR3 spans 16 residues. V lost 2 bases, J lost 0 bases, and 5 bases stayed unmatched. Germline V gene data show CDR1 as SGHRS and CDR2 as YFSETQ. The CDR3 bases that were read are TGCGCCAGCAGCTTCACTAGCGGTCCTAGCACAGATACG. Protein sequence: CASSFTSGPSTDT. The full CDR3 protein is CASSFTSGPSTDTQYF.

The CDR3 bases that were read are TGCAGTGCTAGAGGGATTAGCGGATTTTACAATGAG. Its translation is CSARGISGFYNE. The complete CDR3 reads CSARGISGFYNEQFF. The chain is built from TRBV20-1 and TRBJ2-1; possible D gene TRBD2, 6 bases. Read sequence stops 3 residues before the CDR3 end, and the germline J gene provides the missing end. The germline V gene has CDR1 DFQATT and CDR2 SNEGSKA (reference sequence). The V end was cut by 1 base, the J end by 4 bases, with 14 bases between. This CDR3 comprises 15 residues.

A remark on this clone: The read finishes 3 residues shy of the CDR3 end, and the germline J gene is used to complete it. The chain joins TRBV18 to TRBJ2-7, with D unclear. In germline, CDR1 is KGHSH, CDR2 LQKENI. The CDR3 consists of 17 residues. V dropped 0 bases and J dropped 1 base, with 16 bases sitting between them. CDR3 DNA, as far as it was read: TGTGCCAGCTCACCACCATTCCTGGCCGGCGGTTCCTACGAG. Translating gives CASSPPFLAGGSYE. The entire CDR3 sequence reads CASSPPFLAGGSYEQYF. Drawing the rest from reference TRBV18 and TRBJ2-7, the complete variable domain is NAGVMQNPRHLVRRRGQEARLRCSPMKGHSHVYWYRQLPEEGLKFMVYLQKENIIDESGMPKERFSAEFPKEGPSILRIQQVVRGDSAAYFCASSPPFLAGGSYEQYFGPGTRLTVT.

About this clone: The DNA ends 3 residues before the CDR3 does, and the rest of the CDR3 is filled in from the germline J gene. The chain employs TRBV20-1 and TRBJ1-4, with D perhaps TRBD1 (6 bases). The CDR3 is 13 amino acids. Trimming took 4 bases from V and 5 from J, leaving 11 bases between them. Germline values: CDR1 DFQATT, CDR2 SNEGSKA (reference sequence). Here the CDR3 reads CSATDRVNEKLFF. Partial CDR3 DNA: TGCAGTGCTACGGACAGAGTCAATGAAAAA.

With respect to this clone: Coverage ceases 3 residues before the CDR3 finishes, and the germline J gene fills in the end. The chain joins TRBV7-8 to TRBJ2-1; 9 positions match TRBD1. V shed 2 bases, J shed 1 base, and the junction held 3 bases outside the gene matches. Germline CDR1 SGHVS, CDR2 FQNEAQ. This CDR3 has 16 amino acids. The sequenced CDR3 bases are TGTGCCAGCAGCTTAACAGGACAGGGGTCCTACAATGAG. This codes for CASSLTGQGSYNE. The full-length CDR3 reads as CASSLTGQGSYNEQFF. Based on the CDR3 plus reference TRBV7-8 and TRBJ2-1, the full variable domain is GAGVSQSPRYKVAKRGQDVALRCDPISGHVSLFWYQQALGQGPEFLTYFQNEAQLDKSGLPSDRFFAERPEGSVSTLKIQRTQQEDSAVYLCASSLTGQGSYNEQFFGPGTRLTVL.

About this clone: The read terminates 3 residues before the CDR3 end, so the remaining end is supplied by the germline J gene. The chain employs TRBV29-1 and TRBJ2-1, with 9 bases identical to TRBD2. Per the germline V gene, CDR1 is SQVTM and CDR2 is ANQGSEA. Trimming cost V 7 bases and J 6 bases; bases outside gene matches: 4. The CDR3 loop spans 12 amino acids. CDR3 DNA (partial): TGCAGCGGCGCGGGAGGGTTCAATGAG. Translated, it gives CSGAGGFNE. The CDR3 reads in full as CSGAGGFNEQFF.

Points on this clone: Coverage ceases 3 residues before the CDR3 finishes, and the germline J gene fills in the end. This chain connects TRBV20-1 to TRBJ2-5; perhaps TRBD1 as D (6 bases). This CDR3 comprises 12 residues. Germline V gives CDR1 DFQATT, CDR2 SNEGSKA (reference sequence). The V gene lost 3 bases and the J gene lost 7 bases, with 12 bases spanning the gap. CDR3 residues: CSASQGKGTQYF. The CDR3 bases that were read are TGCAGTGCTAGCCAGGGGAAGGGGACC.

On this clone itself: Sequencing ends 3 residues short of the CDR3 end; the germline J gene provides the rest. The chain employs TRBV19 and TRBJ1-2; D uncertain. The germline CDR1 and CDR2 sequences are LNHDA and SQIVND (reference sequence). Trimming pared 5 bases from V and 2 bases from J, leaving 9 bases between. This CDR3 region has 13 residues. CDR3 residues: CASSLSVNYGYTF. The CDR3 bases that were read are TGTGCCAGTAGTCTGTCGGTCAACTATGGC.

As for this clone: The missing CDR3 end, 3 residues past where the read stops, is filled in from the germline J gene. The chain has TRBV2 and TRBJ1-5; the D is unclear. The CDR3 spans 15 residues. Trimming stripped 5 bases from V and 8 bases from J, with 19 bases between. CDR1 is SNHLY, CDR2 FYNNEI, per germline. The CDR3 loop is CASSPGDWNMEPQHF. The sequenced CDR3 bases are TGTGCCAGCAGTCCCGGAGACTGGAACATGGAGCCC.

A remark on this clone: The CDR3 end is not reached by the read, which stops 3 residues before it; the germline J gene fills it in. This rearrangement joins TRBV7-6 to TRBJ1-4; 7 nucleotides align to TRBD1. V gave up 6 bases and J gave up 4 bases; unmatched junction bases: 8. The length of the CDR3 is 15 residues. Germline V lookup: CDR1 SGHVS, CDR2 FNYEAQ. The CDR3 loop is CASSLGQPLNEKLFF. The sequenced CDR3 bases are TGTGCCAGCAGTTTGGGACAGCCCCTTAATGAAAAA. Full variable domain (missing parts from reference TRBV7-6 and TRBJ1-4): GAGVSQSPRYKVTKRGQDVALRCDPISGHVSLYWYRQALGQGPEFLTYFNYEAQQDKSGLPNDRFSAERPEGSISTLTIQRTEQRDSAMYRCASSLGQPLNEKLFFGSGTQLSVL.

Of note for this clone: The read finishes 3 residues shy of the CDR3 end, and the germline J gene is used to complete it. The chain is built from TRBV19 and TRBJ1-2; possible D gene TRBD1, 5 bases. Looked up from germline, CDR1 is LNHDA and CDR2 is SQIVND (reference sequence). Trimming stripped 8 bases from V and 5 bases from J, with 12 bases between. The CDR3 consists of 12 residues. This CDR3 reads CASSDSSYGYTF. Partial CDR3 DNA: TGTGCCAGTTCAGACAGCTCTTATGGC.

About this clone: The read halts 3 residues ahead of the CDR3 end, with the missing end drawn from the germline J gene. The chain carries TRBV19 and TRBJ2-1; a weak D match, TRBD2 (6 bases). The CDR3 sequence is 14 residues long. Trimming cost V 7 bases and J 9 bases, with 19 bases left between them. Germline V gives CDR1 LNHDA, CDR2 SQIVND (reference sequence). The CDR3 protein is CASNLGRTGGEQFF. The CDR3 DNA, read in part, is TGTGCCAGTAATCTTGGCCGGACCGGGGGTGAG.

The CDR3 loop reads CASSFAENTEAFF. CDR3 DNA (partial): TGTGCCAGCAGCTTTGCAGAGAACACTGAA. The chain is built from TRBV7-3 and TRBJ1-1; D not certain. From the germline J gene comes the end of the CDR3, since the read stops 3 residues before it. From germline, CDR1 is SGHTA and CDR2 FQGTGA. The CDR3 has 13 amino acids. V lost 3 bases and J 1 base, leaving 6 bases between the germline ends. Full variable domain (remainder filled in from reference TRBV7-3 and TRBJ1-1): GAGVSQTPSNKVTEKGKYVELRCDPISGHTALYWYRQSLGQGPEFLIYFQGTGAADDSGLPNDRFFAVRPEGSVSTLKIQRTERGDSAVYLCASSFAENTEAFFGQGTRLTVV.